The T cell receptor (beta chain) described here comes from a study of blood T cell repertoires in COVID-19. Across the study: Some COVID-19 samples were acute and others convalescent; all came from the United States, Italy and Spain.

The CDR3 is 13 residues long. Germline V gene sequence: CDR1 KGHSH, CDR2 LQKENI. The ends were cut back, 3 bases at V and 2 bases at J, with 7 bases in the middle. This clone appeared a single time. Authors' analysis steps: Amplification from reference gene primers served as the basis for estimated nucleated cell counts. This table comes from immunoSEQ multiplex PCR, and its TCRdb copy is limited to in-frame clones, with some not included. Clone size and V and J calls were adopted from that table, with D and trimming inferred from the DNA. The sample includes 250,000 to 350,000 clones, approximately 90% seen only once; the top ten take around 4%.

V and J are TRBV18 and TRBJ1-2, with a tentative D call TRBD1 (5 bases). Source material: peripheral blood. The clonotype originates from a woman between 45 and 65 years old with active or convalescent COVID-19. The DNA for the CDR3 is TGTGCCAGCTCACCGCCAGGGAACTATGGCTACACCTTC. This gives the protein CASSPPGNYGYTF.